The table lists the clone carrying this T cell receptor beta chain with a count of one. The entry originates in a study of T cell changes during pregnancy in multiple sclerosis. Germline V gene data show CDR1 as SGHDT and CDR2 as YYEEEE. The length of the CDR3 is 16 residues. V lost 1 base, J lost 1 base, and 15 bases lay in between. Sequencing was performed with immunoSEQ multiplex PCR; in TCRdb, only in-frame clones are kept and a portion is missing. The sample carries 20,000 to 25,000 clones, about 89% recorded once. The clonotype was recovered from a female donor with multiple sclerosis, enrolled in a pregnancy study. The chain uses TRBV5-6 and TRBJ2-7; TRBD2 might be the D (5 bases). Material: CD8+ T cells from peripheral blood mononuclear cells, obtained in the first trimester of pregnancy. The CDR3 DNA is TGTGCCAGCAGCTTGTCGTCCGGGAAGAGATCCTACGAGCAGTACTTC. This codes for CASSLSSGKRSYEQYF. Full variable domain (rest looked up from reference TRBV5-6 and TRBJ2-7): DAGVTQSPTHLIKTRGQQVTLRCSPKSGHDTVSWYQQALGQGPQFIFQYYEEEERQRGNFPDRFSGHQFPNYSSELNVNALLLGDSALYLCASSLSSGKRSYEQYFGPGTRLTVT.